Following are 31 T cell receptor beta chains from one sample sequenced in a study of T-cell reconstitution after alpha-beta-depleted transplantation in children. The TCRbeta library was prepared with unique molecular identifiers. TCRdb called the PCR reads again in MiXCR, with one record for every CDR3 protein. The sample holds about 610,000 distinct CDR3 sequences; under 12% are singletons and the top ten take about 4.3%. Here the sequenced sample was PBMCs from the stem cell graft donor, taken from the stem cell graft. These receptor sequences come from a human donor who donated a stem cell graft to a child with acute myeloid leukemia.

There are many counts of this clonotype. The V gene is TRBV18, the J gene TRBJ2-5, with a tentative D call TRBD2 (6 bases). The germline V gene has CDR1 KGHSH and CDR2 LQKENI. Trimming removed 3 bases at V and 5 bases at J, with 13 bases between. CDR3 length equals 14 residues. The CDR3 bases are TGTGCCAGCTCACCGTCTAGCGAAGTTGAGACCCAGTACTTC. Amino acid sequence: CASSPSSEVETQYF.

V and J are TRBV24-1 and TRBJ1-3; D remains ambiguous. The germline gives CDR1 KGHDR, CDR2 SFDVKD. V lost 3 bases and J lost 0, with 11 bases in between. CDR3 length: 16 amino acids. The CDR3 DNA follows: TGTGCCACCAGTGATCCCGCCCCTAGCTCTGGAAACACCATATATTTT. Protein: CATSDPAPSSGNTIYF.

The chain couples TRBV4-3 to TRBJ2-3; D might be TRBD1 or TRBD2, each matching 5 bases. There are 15 residues in the CDR3. Trimming stripped 4 bases from V and 2 bases from J, with 13 bases between. Germline V gene data show CDR1 as LGHNA and CDR2 as YSLEER. The chain's CDR3 is CASSRGRGATDTQYF. CDR3 coding DNA: TGCGCCAGCAGCCGAGGTAGAGGGGCCACAGATACGCAGTATTTT.

This clonotype has more than one count but fewer than ten. The V call is TRBV29-1, the J call TRBJ2-2, with D hard to call. This CDR3 has 14 amino acids. V lost 6 bases and J lost 6, with 17 bases in between. Germline loops: CDR1 SQVTM, CDR2 ANQGSEA. CDR3 in amino acids: CSVVLELVAGELFF. As DNA, the CDR3 is TGCAGCGTGGTCCTGGAGCTCGTGGCCGGGGAGCTGTTTTTT.

This clonotype appeared many times. The chain joins TRBV27 to TRBJ2-7, with D uncertain. Germline loops: CDR1 MNHEY, CDR2 SMNVEV (reference sequence). The CDR3 has 15 amino acids. V lost 3 bases, J lost 3 bases, and 15 bases lay in between. CDR3 coding DNA: TGTGCCAGCAGTTTGACGTTCGGATCTGGCTACGAGCAGTACTTC. This codes for CASSLTFGSGYEQYF.

This clonotype was detected only a few times. This sequence joins TRBV25-1 and TRBJ2-3, with 11 positions matching TRBD2. V dropped 6 bases and J dropped 0; count of bases not matched to a gene: 5. The CDR3 runs to 16 residues. Germline CDR1 MGHDK, CDR2 SYGVNS. CDR3 region: CASRRGTSGSTDTQYF. DNA of the CDR3: TGTGCCAGCAGGAGAGGGACTAGCGGAAGCACAGATACGCAGTATTTT.

The V call is TRBV18, the J call TRBJ2-7, with D possibly being TRBD2 (6 bases). Germline loops: CDR1 KGHSH, CDR2 LQKENI. CDR3 length: 15 amino acids. The V and J ends lost 0 bases and 0 bases respectively, with 9 bases between them. CDR3 sequence reads: CASSPPGGSSYEQYF. The CDR3 nucleotides are TGTGCCAGCTCACCACCCGGGGGTTCCTCCTACGAGCAGTACTTC.

The rearrangement joins TRBV9 to TRBJ1-3; 7 bases fit TRBD1. Germline V gene data show CDR1 as SGDLS and CDR2 as YYNGEE. The CDR3 has 15 residues. J lost 4 bases, V lost 3 bases, and 7 bases had no gene match. The CDR3 DNA is TGTGCCAGCAGCGACCCGACAGGGAAGGGAAACACCATATATTTT. Protein sequence: CASSDPTGKGNTIYF.

With respect to this clonotype: A much larger clone lies one base from this, so it may be a read error. Without the conserved terminal phenylalanine or tryptophan, this CDR3 likely stems from a read error. The chain recombines TRBV20-1 with TRBJ2-1, with 7 bases matching TRBD2. J was trimmed by 0 bases and V by 5 bases; bases with no gene match: 4. Germline loops: CDR1 DFQATT, CDR2 SNEGSKA (reference sequence). CDR3 length: 14 amino acids. The CDR3 DNA reads TGCAGTGCTCTAGCGGAGAGCTCCTACAATGAGCAGTTCTTG. The encoded protein is CSALAESSYNEQFL.

This clonotype has a handful of counts. The chain has TRBV20-1 and TRBJ2-1; D is undetermined. V was trimmed by 0 bases and J by 4 bases, leaving 19 bases between them. The germline V gene has CDR1 DFQATT and CDR2 SNEGSKA (reference sequence). This CDR3 is built from 17 residues. The CDR3 DNA is TGCAGTGCTAGAGATGATTTGGTAGGCCAACTATACAATGAGCAGTTCTTC. This encodes CSARDDLVGQLYNEQFF.

This clonotype has just a few counts. The V call is TRBV20-1, the J call TRBJ1-5; no definite D call. The germline V gene encodes CDR1 DFQATT and CDR2 SNEGSKA (reference sequence). CDR3 size: 12 residues. V shed 3 bases and J shed 4 bases, with 7 bases lying between them. CDR3 in DNA: TGCAGTGCTAGCAGAACGAATCAGCCCCAGCATTTT. This codes for CSASRTNQPQHF.

This clonotype was seen many times. The V call is TRBV12-3 or TRBV12-4, the J call TRBJ1-6, with TRBD1 as a possible D gene (5 bases). This CDR3 comprises 13 residues. V was pared by 5 bases and J by 8 bases, with 10 bases between. As DNA, the CDR3 is TGTGCCAGCAGTCTGGGGGAGGATTCACCCCTCCACTTT. It translates to CASSLGEDSPLHF.

This rearrangement joins TRBV12-5 to TRBJ2-7, with 12 bases that match TRBD1. Unmatched junction bases numbered 12, after V lost 8 bases and J lost 7 bases. This CDR3 has 15 residues. Germline V gene sequence: CDR1 LGHNT, CDR2 FRNRAP. CDR3 residues: CASSRGDRGRGEQYF. The CDR3 DNA follows: TGTGCTAGTTCCCGTGGGGACAGGGGGCGCGGGGAGCAGTACTTC.

This clonotype has more than one count but fewer than ten. This chain joins TRBV10-3 and TRBJ1-1, with 8 bases identical to TRBD1. Germline-derived CDR1 and CDR2 are ENHRY and SYGVKD. The V segment lost 3 bases and the J segment 5 bases; nucleotides outside the gene matches: 8. The CDR3 runs 15 residues. The CDR3 sequence: CAISDLRQGRTEAFF. CDR3 bases: TGTGCCATCAGTGACCTCAGACAGGGGCGGACTGAAGCTTTCTTT.

The V and J genes are TRBV6-5 and TRBJ2-2; 11 bases map to TRBD2. The CDR3 extends over 15 amino acids. V was pared by 3 bases and J by 9 bases, with 6 bases of the junction left unmatched. Germline lookup yields CDR1 MNHEY and CDR2 SVGAGI. As DNA, the CDR3 is TGTGCCAGCAGTTATACTAGCGGGAGAAGCCGGGAGCTGTTTTTT. Translating gives CASSYTSGRSRELFF.

There are many counts of this clonotype. The chain has TRBV20-1 and TRBJ2-3; possibly TRBD1 or TRBD2 for D (6 bases each). This CDR3 comprises 14 residues. Trimming pared 0 bases from V and 4 bases from J, leaving 11 bases between. Germline lookup yields CDR1 DFQATT and CDR2 SNEGSKA (reference sequence). This CDR3 reads CSARDSGASDTQYF. In nucleotides, the CDR3 is TGCAGTGCTAGAGACTCGGGGGCTTCAGATACGCAGTATTTT.

The genes are TRBV12-3 or TRBV12-4 and TRBJ1-2; 9 positions agree with TRBD1. The CDR3 is 13 residues long. The junction had 3 bases not matched to a gene; V was cut back by 2 bases and J by 8 bases. The CDR3 sequence is CASSLNRGHGYTF. CDR3 DNA: TGTGCCAGCAGTTTAAACAGGGGGCACGGCTACACCTTC.

There are many counts of this clonotype. The chain joins TRBV5-1 to TRBJ2-7; the match to TRBD1 covers 9 bases. V shed 2 bases, J shed 2 bases, and the junction held 5 bases outside the gene matches. The CDR3 has 15 amino acids. Germline V lookup: CDR1 SGHRS, CDR2 YFSETQ. CDR3 amino acids: CASSLQGAGTYEQYF. CDR3 sequence (DNA): TGCGCCAGCAGCTTACAGGGGGCCGGAACCTACGAGCAGTACTTC.

This clonotype was seen ten or more times. J is TRBJ2-3 and V is TRBV12-3 or TRBV12-4; possibly TRBD1 for D (5 bases). V lost 7 bases to trimming and J lost 4 bases, with 15 bases between them. This CDR3 has 14 amino acids. The chain's CDR3 is CASTAGLSADTQYF. The CDR3 DNA reads TGTGCCAGCACGGCAGGGTTGTCAGCAGATACGCAGTATTTT.

J is TRBJ2-1 and V is TRBV7-2; 9 positions match TRBD1. V gave up 3 bases and J gave up 1 base; unmatched junction bases: 22. There are 22 residues in the CDR3. Germline CDR1 and CDR2: SGHTA and FQGNSA. CDR3 nucleotides: TGTGCCAGCAGCTTTCCTAGGGGGGGACAGGGAAGGGAGCGGGAATCCTACAATGAGCAGTTCTTC. Protein product: CASSFPRGGQGRERESYNEQFF.

This clonotype has a handful of counts. V is TRBV29-1 and J is TRBJ2-3, with D perhaps matching TRBD1 (6 bases). CDR1 is SQVTM, CDR2 ANQGSEA, per germline. The V gene lost 7 bases and the J gene lost 0 bases, with 11 bases spanning the gap. The CDR3 has 13 residues. This chain's CDR3 is CSARQVSTDTQYF. Written as DNA, the CDR3 is TGCAGCGCGCGACAGGTTAGCACAGATACGCAGTATTTT.

This clonotype showed up many times. The chain uses TRBV29-1 and TRBJ1-2; D unresolved. V lost 4 bases to trimming and J lost 1 base, with 13 bases between them. This CDR3 has 14 amino acids. The germline V gene has CDR1 SQVTM and CDR2 ANQGSEA. The CDR3 loop is CSVVNPAFNYGYTF. The CDR3 coding sequence is TGCAGCGTTGTGAATCCAGCGTTTAACTATGGCTACACCTTC. The whole variable domain, remainder taken from reference TRBV29-1 and TRBJ1-2, is SAVISQKPSRDICQRGTSLTIQCQVDSQVTMMFWYRQQPGQSLTLIATANQGSEATYESGFVIDKFPISRPNLTFSTLTVSNMSPEDSSIYLCSVVNPAFNYGYTFGSGTRLTVV.

The V gene is TRBV20-1, the J gene TRBJ2-5; 9 nucleotides match TRBD2. Unmatched junction bases numbered 11, after V lost 2 bases and J lost 7 bases. This CDR3 region has 15 residues. Germline CDR1 DFQATT, CDR2 SNEGSKA (reference sequence). CDR3 DNA: TGCAGTGCTAGAATCACTAGCGGGTCGCAACGGACCCAGTACTTC. This gives the protein CSARITSGSQRTQYF.

The chain links TRBV20-1 to TRBJ1-3; D unresolved. V lost 5 bases and J 0 bases, leaving 11 bases between the germline ends. The CDR3 has 14 amino acids. Germline CDR1 reads DFQATT; CDR2 reads SNEGSKA (reference sequence). CDR3 region: CSASLAGSGNTIYF. CDR3 DNA: TGCAGTGCTTCCCTGGCGGGCTCTGGAAACACCATATATTTT.

This clonotype was seen ten or more times. This sequence joins TRBV3-1 and TRBJ1-1; possible D gene TRBD1, 5 bases. Germline-derived CDR1 and CDR2 are LGHDT and YNNKEL (reference sequence). The CDR3 has 17 amino acids. The V gene lost 5 bases and the J gene lost 2 bases, with 21 bases spanning the gap. Here the CDR3 DNA reads TGTGCCAGCAGCTCGGTCGGACAAGGGGCCAGTAACACTGAAGCTTTCTTT. It specifies CASSSVGQGASNTEAFF.

This clonotype was counted at least ten times. V and J are TRBV6-1 and TRBJ1-2; TRBD1 is a possible D gene (6 bases). The CDR3 contains 15 residues. Trimming shortened V by 6 bases and J by 4 bases, and 18 bases separated the two germline ends. Per germline, CDR1 MNHNS and CDR2 SASEGT. The chain's CDR3 is CASSLGGITFYGYTF. CDR3 DNA: TGTGCCAGCAGCCTAGGGGGGATTACCTTCTATGGCTACACCTTC.

The chain employs TRBV4-3 and TRBJ2-1, with 9 nucleotides matching TRBD2. Germline CDR1 reads LGHNA; CDR2 reads YSLEER. V lost 2 bases, J lost 8 bases, and 7 bases stayed unmatched. The CDR3 totals 15 residues. The CDR3 region has the DNA TGCGCCAGCAGCCAAATGCGGGAGGGCCTTGATGAGCAGTTCTTC. As protein: CASSQMREGLDEQFF.

Many counts were recorded for this clonotype. This chain joins TRBV30 and TRBJ2-1; TRBD2 agrees at 8 bases. Germline V CDR1 and CDR2: GTSNPN, SVGIG (reference sequence). J was trimmed by 4 bases and V by 3 bases; bases with no gene match: 5. This CDR3 is built from 14 residues. CDR3 residues: CAWSHTGGYNEQFF. The CDR3 nucleotides read TGTGCCTGGAGCCATACGGGAGGGTACAATGAGCAGTTCTTC. Full variable domain (remainder filled in from reference TRBV30 and TRBJ2-1): SQTIHQWPATLVQPVGSPLSLECTVEGTSNPNLYWYRQAAGRGLQLLFYSVGIGQISSEVPQNLSASRPQDRQFILSSKKLLLSDSGFYLCAWSHTGGYNEQFFGPGTRLTVL.

In its sample, this clonotype was seen many times. The V and J genes are TRBV29-1 and TRBJ2-7, with D possibly being TRBD2 (5 bases). The germline gives CDR1 SQVTM, CDR2 ANQGSEA. The CDR3 runs 14 residues. V lost 6 bases to trimming and J lost 9 bases, with 24 bases between them. The CDR3 nucleotides read TGCAGCGTGGGATTCGGACTTCACACCGAGAGGCAGTACTTC. It codes for CSVGFGLHTERQYF.

In its sample, this clonotype was seen a few times. The rearrangement joins TRBV6-2 or TRBV6-3 to TRBJ2-5; perhaps D is TRBD1 or TRBD2 (5 bases each). Germline-derived CDR1 and CDR2 are MNHEY and SVGEGT. V was shortened by 9 bases and J by 1 base, with 18 bases between the two germline ends. This CDR3 is built from 15 residues. The CDR3 nucleotides read TGTGCCAGTTCGCGTGCGCCCGGGGCCCAAGAGACCCAGTACTTC. As protein: CASSRAPGAQETQYF.

This clonotype was observed a few times. The chain joins TRBV20-1 to TRBJ2-3; D is perhaps TRBD2 (6 bases). The CDR3 has 16 residues. V was clipped by 0 bases and J by 8 bases, with 21 bases between them. The germline V gene has CDR1 DFQATT and CDR2 SNEGSKA (reference sequence). The CDR3 nucleotides read TGCAGTGCTAGAGAGCAAGGACGGGAGACCTACGGTACGCAGTATTTT. Translation: CSAREQGRETYGTQYF.